The 23 T cell receptor beta chains in this list originate from one sample, sequenced in a study of T cells after yellow fever vaccination. TCRdb analysed the 5' RACE reads with MiXCR anew, one entry per CDR3 protein. Altogether 250,000 to 400,000 distinct CDR3 sequences are present, 3.5% to 4.5% being singletons, with the ten largest covering roughly a fifth. The sequencing here drew on PBMCs, taken 15 days after the yellow fever booster vaccination. All receptors derive from a man younger than 30 who received the YFV17D yellow fever vaccine.

The rearrangement links TRBV19 to TRBJ2-7, with TRBD2 matching 10 bases. This CDR3 is 16 amino acids long. Germline V gene sequence: CDR1 LNHDA, CDR2 SQIVND (reference sequence). V gave up 0 bases and J gave up 2 bases; unmatched junction bases: 4. The CDR3 loop reads CASSIDRTSGAYEQYF. As DNA, the CDR3 is TGTGCCAGTAGTATAGATCGGACTAGCGGCGCCTACGAGCAGTACTTC.

The sample holds a few counts of this clonotype. The CDR3 DNA follows: TGTGCCAGCAGTTATAGCGGGGGGGGCTACGAGCAGTACGTC. It is translated as CASSYSGGGYEQYV. The chain is built from TRBV6-6 and TRBJ2-7; 11 bases map to TRBD2. Germline V gene sequence: CDR1 MNHNY, CDR2 SVGAGI (reference sequence). CDR3 length: 14 amino acids. V shed 3 bases, J shed 3 bases, and the junction held 1 base outside the gene matches.

Only a few counts were recorded for this clonotype. DNA for the CDR3: TGTGCCAGCAGGACAGTGCCCGGGGAAGGGAGGGGGTATTATGGCTACACCTTC. It yields the protein CASRTVPGEGRGYYGYTF. The rearrangement joins TRBV2 to TRBJ1-2, with a weak D call TRBD1 (6 bases). The CDR3 runs to 18 residues. Germline-derived CDR1 and CDR2 are SNHLY and FYNNEI. V dropped 6 bases and J dropped 5 bases, with 28 bases sitting between them.

Ten or more counts support this clonotype. The rearrangement uses TRBV27 and TRBJ1-5; D may be TRBD1 (5 bases). The CDR3 is 20 amino acids. CDR1 is MNHEY, CDR2 SMNVEV, per germline (reference sequence). V was pared by 5 bases and J by 0 bases, with 26 bases between. The CDR3 sequence: CASSARQTTAIPDSNQPQHF. The CDR3 DNA is TGTGCCAGCAGTGCAAGACAGACAACCGCGATCCCCGATAGCAATCAGCCCCAGCATTTT.

The chain combines TRBV27 with TRBJ2-1; D is unresolved. Germline values: CDR1 MNHEY, CDR2 SMNVEV (reference sequence). The V end was cut by 2 bases, the J end by 9 bases, with 17 bases between. The CDR3 contains 15 residues. The chain's CDR3 is CASSLGHVPTGEQFF. CDR3 sequence (DNA): TGTGCCAGCAGTTTAGGGCACGTTCCCACGGGTGAGCAGTTCTTC.

This clonotype was found many times. The V gene is TRBV9, the J gene TRBJ1-1, with a possible D match to TRBD1 (5 bases). Trimming shortened V by 6 bases and J by 3 bases, and 24 bases separated the two germline ends. Germline V gives CDR1 SGDLS, CDR2 YYNGEE. This CDR3 region has 17 residues. CDR3 coding DNA: TGTGCCAGCACCTTGGGGCCGGGAGACCGAATGCACACTGAAGCTTTCTTT. Protein product: CASTLGPGDRMHTEAFF.

This clonotype has a handful of counts. The J gene is TRBJ1-6, the V gene TRBV4-2; TRBD1 matches at 7 bases. The CDR3 is made up of 17 amino acids. V was pared by 1 base and J by 2 bases, with 5 bases of the junction left unmatched. Germline lookup yields CDR1 LGHNA and CDR2 YNFKEQ. The CDR3 sequence: CASSQVVGGPYNSPLHF. The DNA of the CDR3 is TGTGCCAGCAGCCAAGTGGTAGGGGGCCCCTATAATTCACCCCTCCACTTT.

At least ten counts were recorded for this clonotype. This rearrangement joins TRBV5-4 to TRBJ2-7, with 7 nucleotides matching TRBD1. With 4 bases clipped from V and 6 bases from J, the junction kept 13 bases outside the gene matches. The germline V gene has CDR1 SGHNT and CDR2 YYREEE (reference sequence). This CDR3 comprises 15 residues. CDR3 sequence: CASSLVGTAVSEQYV. CDR3 DNA: TGTGCCAGCAGCCTTGTCGGGACAGCTGTTTCCGAGCAGTACGTC.

This clonotype was detected a few times. V usage is TRBV20-1 and J usage is TRBJ2-5, with D maybe TRBD1 (6 bases). V was shortened by 5 bases and J by 5 bases, with 18 bases between the two germline ends. There are 14 residues in the CDR3. The germline V gene encodes CDR1 DFQATT and CDR2 SNEGSKA (reference sequence). This CDR3 is CSAPGKGDRETQYF. The CDR3 DNA sequence: TGCAGTGCTCCCGGGAAGGGGGATAGGGAGACCCAGTACTTC.

V and J are TRBV6-5 and TRBJ1-6; D might be TRBD1 (6 bases). V gave up 6 bases and J gave up 5 bases, with 17 bases separating them. The CDR3 is 16 residues long. The germline V gene has CDR1 MNHEY and CDR2 SVGAGI. CDR3 sequence (DNA): TGTGCCAGCAGCCGACGGGCGGGGGCTGATAATTCACCCCTCCACTTT. Its translation: CASSRRAGADNSPLHF.

This clonotype has a count of ten or more. The chain joins TRBV7-9 to TRBJ2-5, with D possibly being TRBD2 (5 bases). Germline V gene lookup returns CDR1 SEHNR and CDR2 FQNEAQ (reference sequence). V lost 4 bases, J lost 4 bases, and 13 bases lay in between. The CDR3 has 14 amino acids. CDR3 loop: CASSSRGSRETQYF. Here the CDR3 DNA reads TGTGCCAGCAGCTCCAGAGGGAGTCGAGAGACCCAGTACTTC.

This clonotype was detected ten times or more. This chain joins TRBV27 and TRBJ2-3; 7 bases are shared with TRBD1. Germline V CDR1 and CDR2: MNHEY, SMNVEV (reference sequence). J gave up 6 bases and V 5 bases, and 8 bases lay outside the gene matches. The length of the CDR3 is 14 residues. CDR3 residues: CASSLYRGEDTQYF. The CDR3 DNA is TGTGCCAGCAGTCTCTACAGGGGTGAGGATACGCAGTATTTT.

This clonotype was seen ten or more times. The rearrangement joins TRBV9 to TRBJ1-3, with 8 bases lining up with TRBD1. Trimming removed 4 bases from V and 0 bases from J; junction bases left unmatched: 6. The CDR3 totals 16 residues. Per the germline V gene, CDR1 is SGDLS and CDR2 is YYNGEE. As DNA, the CDR3 is TGTGCCAGCAGCCCAACAGGGGGAGTCTCTGGAAACACCATATATTTT. Its protein is CASSPTGGVSGNTIYF.

The rearrangement links TRBV7-2 to TRBJ2-7; 7 bases align to TRBD1. Germline V gene sequence: CDR1 SGHTA, CDR2 FQGNSA. The CDR3 is 17 amino acids. The trim removed 2 bases at V and 0 bases at J, leaving 10 bases unmatched. In DNA form, the CDR3 reads TGTGCCAGCAGCTTAAACCCCCCGGGACAGACCTCCTACGAGCAGTACGTC. Residues: CASSLNPPGQTSYEQYV.

The chain has TRBV5-1 and TRBJ1-5; D is ambiguous. The germline V gene has CDR1 SGHRS and CDR2 YFSETQ. This CDR3 region has 13 residues. V dropped 0 bases and J dropped 6 bases, with 7 bases sitting between them. CDR3: CASSLEPGQPQHF. The CDR3 DNA follows: TGCGCCAGCAGCTTGGAACCGGGTCAGCCCCAGCATTTT.

V and J are TRBV2 and TRBJ2-7; no clear D gene. The germline V gene encodes CDR1 SNHLY and CDR2 FYNNEI. Trimming removed 4 bases at V and 3 bases at J, with 10 bases between. This CDR3 contains 13 residues. CDR3 DNA sequence: TGTGCCAGCAGTGGAAACGGAGACTACGAGCAGTACTTC. Translating it yields CASSGNGDYEQYF. Complete variable domain (other parts from reference TRBV2 and TRBJ2-7): EPEVTQTPSHQVTQMGQEVILRCVPISNHLYFYWYRQILGQKVEFLVSFYNNEISEKSEIFDDQFSVERPDGSNFTLKIRSTKLEDSAMYFCASSGNGDYEQYFGPGTRLTVT.

This clonotype was observed many times. V is TRBV4-2 and J is TRBJ2-5, with 8 bases that match TRBD2. From germline, CDR1 is LGHNA and CDR2 YNFKEQ. V trimming: 4 bases; J trimming: 2 bases; junction bases outside the gene matches: 9. This CDR3 contains 16 residues. The DNA of the CDR3 is TGTGCCAGCAGCCGAGCGGGGGCTGAAAGACAAGAGACCCAGTACTTC. This encodes CASSRAGAERQETQYF.

This clonotype turned up a few times. This rearrangement joins TRBV12-3 or TRBV12-4 to TRBJ2-5; D is possibly TRBD2 (7 bases). V was trimmed by 5 bases and J by 5 bases, leaving 24 bases between them. This CDR3 comprises 17 residues. DNA of the CDR3: TGTGCCAGCAGTCTCCTTGCGGGGGCCTCCTTCGGGGAGACCCAGTACTTC. Amino acids: CASSLLAGASFGETQYF.

This clonotype has a count of ten or more. This chain links TRBV18 with TRBJ2-3; 8 bases fit TRBD1. The CDR3 runs to 13 residues. Losses at the gene ends were 6 bases for V and 5 bases for J; bases not matched to a gene: 4. The V gene's germline CDR1 is KGHSH and CDR2 LQKENI. CDR3 protein: CASSMTGEDTQYF. The DNA for the CDR3 is TGTGCCAGCTCCATGACAGGGGAAGATACGCAGTATTTT.

This clonotype has more than one count but fewer than ten. This rearrangement joins TRBV7-9 to TRBJ1-2, with 8 bases lining up with TRBD1. The germline V gene encodes CDR1 SEHNR and CDR2 FQNEAQ (reference sequence). The CDR3 sequence is 14 residues long. Trimming took 9 bases from V and 2 from J; bases not matched to a gene: 8. Here the CDR3 reads CARFTRGPNYGYTF. CDR3 in DNA: TGTGCCAGATTTACCAGGGGGCCAAACTATGGCTACACCTTC.

This clonotype came up a few times. The chain has TRBV10-3 and TRBJ2-7, with D perhaps TRBD2 (5 bases). The germline V and J ends were trimmed by 6 bases and 0 bases, with 15 bases remaining between them. This CDR3 has 15 amino acids. Germline CDR1 ENHRY, CDR2 SYGVKD. This chain's CDR3 is CAIRRAGRSSYEQYV. The CDR3 coding sequence is TGTGCCATCAGGAGGGCGGGCAGGAGCTCCTACGAGCAGTACGTC.

A few counts support this clonotype. The chain has TRBV6-6 and TRBJ1-2; D possibly corresponds to TRBD1 (5 bases). CDR1 is MNHNY and CDR2 is SVGAGI in the germline V gene (reference sequence). Trimming removed 2 bases from V and 5 bases from J, with 18 bases in between. The CDR3 runs to 16 residues. The CDR3 loop reads CASSYEGGGVEYGYTF. CDR3 bases: TGTGCCAGCAGTTACGAGGGAGGAGGGGTGGAGTATGGCTACACCTTC.

In this sample, this clonotype turned up many times. The chain combines TRBV12-3 or TRBV12-4 with TRBJ2-5, with D perhaps TRBD1 (6 bases). The CDR3 has 14 residues. Trimming took 4 bases from V and 3 from J, leaving 12 bases between them. CDR3 bases: TGTGCCAGCAGTTCAAACAGGGTCAAAGAGACCCAGTACTTC. Translating it yields CASSSNRVKETQYF.